One sample yielded the 30 T cell receptor beta chains listed below, sequenced in a study of a mutant IDH1 vaccine in newly diagnosed glioma. Described time point: week 5, during vaccination. Each dose delivered 300 ug of mutant IDH1 20-mer peptide subcutaneously with imiquimod. These receptors have no identified antigens. TCRdb's table, derived via immunoSEQ multiplex PCR, lists solely in-frame clones and lacks some. The sample contains 45,000 to 70,000 clones, around 80% of which appear only once. The specimen was PBMCs, collected from a glioma patient whose treatment included an IDH1 peptide vaccine. The receptors stem from a man between 25 and 39 years old with glioma.

V gene TRBV5-1 combines with J gene TRBJ2-7; 10 bases agree with TRBD2. V was pared by 1 base and J by 4 bases, with 8 bases of the junction left unmatched. The length of the CDR3 is 16 residues. Germline V gives CDR1 SGHRS, CDR2 YFSETQ. CDR3 protein: CASSLLAGASSYEQYF. The CDR3 nucleotides read TGCGCCAGCAGCTTGCTAGCGGGGGCCTCCTCTTACGAGCAGTACTTC.

The chain carries TRBV5-4 and TRBJ2-4, with D perhaps being TRBD1 or TRBD2 (6 bases each). V was pared by 0 bases and J by 2 bases, with 18 bases between. The CDR3 totals 18 residues. From germline, CDR1 is SGHNT and CDR2 YYREEE (reference sequence). The CDR3 region is CASSLGGFGGRTKNIQYF. The CDR3 bases are TGTGCCAGCAGCTTGGGCGGTTTTGGGGGGCGTACCAAAAACATTCAGTACTTC.

V is TRBV5-1 and J is TRBJ2-3, with D possibly TRBD1 on 5 matching bases. This CDR3 spans 15 amino acids. Trimming removed 6 bases from V and 4 bases from J, with 18 bases in between. CDR1 SGHRS and CDR2 YFSETQ come from the germline V gene. This CDR3 is CASTGARAVADTQYF. In DNA form, the CDR3 reads TGCGCCAGCACTGGTGCCAGGGCAGTCGCAGATACGCAGTATTTT. Based on the CDR3 plus reference TRBV5-1 and TRBJ2-3, the full variable domain is KAGVTQTPRYLIKTRGQQVTLSCSPISGHRSVSWYQQTPGQGLQFLFEYFSETQRNKGNFPGRFSGRQFSNSRSEMNVSTLELGDSALYLCASTGARAVADTQYFGPGTRLTVL.

This chain joins TRBV7-9 and TRBJ1-5, with 10 bases lining up with TRBD1. The germline gives CDR1 SEHNR, CDR2 FQNEAQ (reference sequence). The CDR3 extends over 13 amino acids. The V gene end was trimmed by 5 bases and the J gene end by 5 bases; junction bases not matched to a gene: 0. CDR3: CASSGTGDQPQHF. The DNA for the CDR3 is TGTGCCAGCAGCGGGACAGGGGATCAGCCCCAGCATTTT. The complete variable domain, with remaining parts taken from reference TRBV7-9 and TRBJ1-5, reads DTGVSQNPRHKITKRGQNVTFRCDPISEHNRLYWYRQTLGQGPEFLTYFQNEAQLEKSRLLSDRFSAERPKGSFSTLEIQRTEQGDSAMYLCASSGTGDQPQHFGDGTRLSIL.

This clone was observed a few times. This chain links TRBV4-1 with TRBJ2-2, with TRBD2 matching over 7 bases. J lost 4 bases, V lost 2 bases, and 4 bases had no gene match. The CDR3 is made up of 15 amino acids. Germline values: CDR1 MGHRA, CDR2 YSYEKL. CDR3 sequence: CASSQPWGGTGELFF. DNA of the CDR3: TGCGCCAGCAGCCAACCCTGGGGGGGCACCGGGGAGCTGTTTTTT.

The chain is built from TRBV11-2 and TRBJ2-3; D is uncertain. CDR3 length: 14 residues. V was pared by 1 base and J by 4 bases, with 9 bases between. Germline CDR1 is SGHAT and CDR2 is FQNNGV. CDR3 nucleotide sequence: TGTGCCAGCAGCTTAGTTTTACTGTCAGATACGCAGTATTTT. This codes for CASSLVLLSDTQYF.

V gene TRBV10-2 combines with J gene TRBJ2-5, with TRBD1 matching 8 bases. CDR3 length: 16 amino acids. CDR1 and CDR2 (germline): WSHSY, SAAADI. With 6 bases clipped from V and 2 bases from J, the junction kept 11 bases outside the gene matches. This CDR3 is CASSGTGQVRQETQYF. For the CDR3, the DNA is TGCGCCAGCAGCGGGACAGGCCAGGTTCGGCAAGAGACCCAGTACTTC.

The chain combines TRBV6-5 with TRBJ1-3, with D possibly TRBD1 on 5 matching bases. V shed 4 bases and J shed 8 bases, with 15 bases lying between them. The germline V gene has CDR1 MNHEY and CDR2 SVGAGI. The CDR3 has 14 residues. CDR3 coding DNA: TGTGCCAGCAGTTTAGGAGTCGGACATGACACCATATATTTT. Encoded protein: CASSLGVGHDTIYF.

The V and J genes are TRBV5-1 and TRBJ2-7, with 7 bases fitting TRBD2. Germline V lookup: CDR1 SGHRS, CDR2 YFSETQ. The CDR3 contains 13 residues. J gave up 6 bases and V 4 bases, and 7 bases lay outside the gene matches. As DNA, the CDR3 is TGCGCCAGCAGCACTCGCAGGGAGGGCGAGCAGTACTTC. Its protein is CASSTRREGEQYF.

In this sample, this clone turned up once. The chain joins TRBV25-1 to TRBJ2-7; D is undetermined. This CDR3 is built from 12 residues. V was cut by 1 base and J by 3 bases, with 4 bases left in between. Germline V lookup: CDR1 MGHDK, CDR2 SYGVNS. Here the CDR3 reads CASSESFYEQYF. CDR3 nucleotides: TGTGCCAGCAGTGAATCCTTCTACGAGCAGTACTTC.

The rearrangement joins TRBV4-1 to TRBJ1-6, with D possibly TRBD1 on 6 matching bases. Germline assignment: CDR1 MGHRA and CDR2 YSYEKL. This CDR3 spans 17 amino acids. Trimming shortened V by 5 bases and J by 9 bases, and 23 bases separated the two germline ends. Here the CDR3 reads CASSEPGQPHLGSPLHF. CDR3 coding DNA: TGCGCCAGCAGCGAACCGGGACAACCCCACCTGGGTTCACCCCTCCACTTT.

The chain carries TRBV14 and TRBJ2-7; no clear D gene. CDR1 and CDR2 (germline): SGHDN, FVKESK. CDR3 length: 13 amino acids. The V gene lost 4 bases and the J gene lost 0 bases, with 7 bases spanning the gap. The CDR3 bases are TGTGCCAGCAGCCTGGGGAACTCCTACGAGCAGTACTTC. Encoded protein: CASSLGNSYEQYF.

The chain couples TRBV11-3 to TRBJ2-3; D is possibly TRBD2 (5 bases). The V end lost 1 base, the J end lost 4 bases, and 15 bases lay between the germline ends. This CDR3 comprises 16 residues. CDR1 SGHNT and CDR2 YENEEA come from the germline V gene. The CDR3 region is CASSLGSRGSADTQYF. CDR3 DNA sequence: TGTGCCAGCAGCTTAGGGTCTCGAGGGTCCGCAGATACGCAGTATTTT.

The rearrangement joins TRBV5-5 to TRBJ2-5, with D perhaps matching TRBD1 (6 bases). The CDR3 sequence is 16 residues long. Germline V lookup: CDR1 SGHKS, CDR2 YYEKEE (reference sequence). The germline V and J ends were trimmed by 0 bases and 4 bases, with 16 bases remaining between them. The CDR3: CASSLGGQGFSETQYF. CDR3 coding DNA: TGTGCCAGCAGCTTGGGAGGCCAGGGGTTTTCAGAGACCCAGTACTTC.

Points on this clone: This CDR3 is also generated by other DNA sequences in the sample. The CDR3 coding sequence is TGTGCCAGCAGCTTAGGACCCGATACGCAGTATTTT. This sequence encodes CASSLGPDTQYF. The chain uses TRBV7-9 and TRBJ2-3; D is unresolved. Germline CDR1 SEHNR, CDR2 FQNEAQ (reference sequence). The V gene lost 1 base and the J gene lost 6 bases, with 5 bases spanning the gap. This CDR3 has 12 amino acids. Drawing the rest from reference TRBV7-9 and TRBJ2-3, the complete variable domain is DTGVSQNPRHKITKRGQNVTFRCDPISEHNRLYWYRQTLGQGPEFLTYFQNEAQLEKSRLLSDRFSAERPKGSFSTLEIQRTEQGDSAMYLCASSLGPDTQYFGPGTRLTVL.

This chain uses TRBV5-4 with TRBJ2-5, with a tentative D call TRBD2 (5 bases). Near its end, the DNA agrees better with TRBJ2-7, so the J call may be wrong. CDR1 is SGHNT, CDR2 YYREEE, per germline (reference sequence). The CDR3 length is 12 residues. CDR3 nucleotides: TGTGCCAGCAGCTTCGACTACTACGAGCAGTACTTC. Encoded protein: CASSFDYYEQYF.

The CDR3 is CASSPRDRGEETQYF. DNA of the CDR3: TGTGCCAGTAGTCCCCGGGACAGGGGGGAGGAGACCCAGTACTTC. This chain connects TRBV19 to TRBJ2-5; 11 positions match TRBD1. The germline V gene encodes CDR1 LNHDA and CDR2 SQIVND (reference sequence). CDR3 length equals 15 residues. J lost 5 bases, V lost 5 bases, and 7 bases had no gene match.

CDR3 loop: CASSYWGGSNGYTF. The CDR3 coding sequence is TGTGCCAGCAGTTACTGGGGGGGTTCCAATGGCTACACCTTC. V and J are TRBV6-5 and TRBJ1-2; TRBD1 might be the D (5 bases). This CDR3 comprises 14 residues. V was shortened by 1 base and J by 6 bases, with 12 bases between the two germline ends. Germline values: CDR1 MNHEY, CDR2 SVGAGI.

The chain recombines TRBV27 with TRBJ2-2; TRBD2 might be the D (7 bases). V lost 5 bases to trimming and J lost 3 bases, with 34 bases between them. The CDR3 contains 22 residues. Germline V gene sequence: CDR1 MNHEY, CDR2 SMNVEV (reference sequence). The CDR3 nucleotides are TGTGCCAGCAGTATTCACCTGGGTCGAACCCCTAAGGGGGGGGGAGACACCGGGGAGCTGTTTTTT. It yields the protein CASSIHLGRTPKGGGDTGELFF.

In this sample, this clone turned up once. The chain carries TRBV11-3 and TRBJ2-1, with D perhaps matching TRBD2 (6 bases). V shed 5 bases and J shed 10 bases, with 15 bases lying between them. CDR1 SGHNT and CDR2 YENEEA come from the germline V gene. CDR3 length equals 13 residues. The CDR3 reads CASSPPGLREQFF. The CDR3 DNA reads as TGTGCCAGCAGCCCGCCGGGACTTCGAGAGCAGTTCTTC. Full variable domain (rest looked up from reference TRBV11-3 and TRBJ2-1): EAGVVQSPRYKIIEKKQPVAFWCNPISGHNTLYWYLQNLGQGPELLIRYENEEAVDDSQLPKDRFSAERLKGVDSTLKIQPAELGDSAVYLCASSPPGLREQFFGPGTRLTVL.

The rearrangement joins TRBV27 to TRBJ1-1; possibly TRBD1 for D (5 bases). The CDR3 sequence is 14 residues long. V gave up 4 bases and J gave up 1 base, with 10 bases separating them. Looked up from germline, CDR1 is MNHEY and CDR2 is SMNVEV (reference sequence). The CDR3 reads CASSYFQGNTEAFF. In DNA form, the CDR3 reads TGTGCCAGCAGTTATTTTCAGGGGAACACTGAAGCTTTCTTT.

The chain links TRBV2 to TRBJ1-5; a weak D match, TRBD1 (5 bases). Trimming stripped 6 bases from V and 2 bases from J, with 17 bases between. The CDR3 totals 16 residues. Per germline, CDR1 SNHLY and CDR2 FYNNEI. This CDR3 reads CASRQAAARGNQPQHF. The CDR3 DNA follows: TGTGCCAGCAGACAGGCGGCGGCTAGGGGCAATCAGCCCCAGCATTTT.

This sequence joins TRBV6-1 and TRBJ1-2, with unresolved D. This CDR3 has 13 residues. Per the germline V gene, CDR1 is MNHNS and CDR2 is SASEGT. V lost 6 bases to trimming and J lost 0 bases, with 8 bases between them. The CDR3 here is CASRTGSNYGYTF. CDR3 sequence (DNA): TGTGCCAGCAGAACGGGATCTAACTATGGCTACACCTTC.

The chain employs TRBV6-6 and TRBJ1-6, with 8 bases aligning to TRBD1. Germline V gene sequence: CDR1 MNHNY, CDR2 SVGAGI (reference sequence). The CDR3 runs to 14 residues. Trimming at V came to 6 bases and at J to 7 bases, leaving 5 bases not matched to a gene. The CDR3 DNA reads as TGTGCCAGCAGCGTACAGGGGGAGAATTCACCCCTCCACTTT. Translating it yields CASSVQGENSPLHF.

This clone was observed a single time. The chain links TRBV7-9 to TRBJ2-5; 12 nucleotides line up with TRBD1. The V gene end was trimmed by 7 bases and the J gene end by 5 bases; junction bases not matched to a gene: 11. CDR1 is SEHNR, CDR2 FQNEAQ, per germline (reference sequence). The CDR3 is 16 amino acids. CDR3 sequence (DNA): TGTGCCAGCACCCCAGGCGGGACAGGGGGCGCGGAGACCCAGTACTTC. Its translation: CASTPGGTGGAETQYF. Together with reference TRBV7-9 and TRBJ2-5, the CDR3 gives the full variable domain: DTGVSQNPRHKITKRGQNVTFRCDPISEHNRLYWYRQTLGQGPEFLTYFQNEAQLEKSRLLSDRFSAERPKGSFSTLEIQRTEQGDSAMYLCASTPGGTGGAETQYFGPGTRLLVL.

The chain joins TRBV2 to TRBJ1-1; D call uncertain. V dropped 11 bases and J dropped 4 bases, with 11 bases sitting between them. Germline V gene sequence: CDR1 SNHLY, CDR2 FYNNEI. This CDR3 is built from 11 residues. The CDR3 sequence: CAGKVVTEAFF. The DNA of the CDR3 is TGTGCCGGAAAAGTTGTCACTGAAGCTTTCTTT.

This chain connects TRBV7-8 to TRBJ2-7; D uncertain. Germline CDR1 and CDR2: SGHVS and FQNEAQ. V gave up 5 bases and J gave up 0 bases, with 14 bases separating them. The CDR3 extends over 15 amino acids. CDR3 coding DNA: TGTGCCAGCAGCACTGGGCCAAATGACTCCTACGAGCAGTACTTC. Amino acids: CASSTGPNDSYEQYF.

The chain uses TRBV7-9 and TRBJ2-7; TRBD1 agrees at 7 bases. This CDR3 region has 15 residues. The germline V gene encodes CDR1 SEHNR and CDR2 FQNEAQ (reference sequence). J gave up 2 bases and V 5 bases, and 9 bases lay outside the gene matches. As DNA, the CDR3 is TGTGCCAGCAGCGGAACCGGGACAGCAGCCTACGAGCAGTACTTC. This codes for CASSGTGTAAYEQYF.

This chain uses TRBV11-2 with TRBJ2-1; D possibly corresponds to TRBD1 (5 bases). Germline CDR1 SGHAT, CDR2 FQNNGV. The CDR3 extends over 13 amino acids. V shed 1 base and J shed 8 bases, with 9 bases lying between them. The CDR3 bases are TGTGCCAGCAGCTTAGGACAGCCCGATGAGCAGTTCTTC. This gives the protein CASSLGQPDEQFF.

The sample holds one count of this clone. The limits of the CDR3 on the DNA are not certain, so only TCRdb's listed CDR3 is given. This chain uses TRBV7-9 with TRBJ2-3. CDR1 SEHNR and CDR2 FQNEAQ come from the germline V gene (reference sequence). The CDR3 is 14 residues long, counting both termini. The CDR3 loop reads CASSFGPGTDTQYF.